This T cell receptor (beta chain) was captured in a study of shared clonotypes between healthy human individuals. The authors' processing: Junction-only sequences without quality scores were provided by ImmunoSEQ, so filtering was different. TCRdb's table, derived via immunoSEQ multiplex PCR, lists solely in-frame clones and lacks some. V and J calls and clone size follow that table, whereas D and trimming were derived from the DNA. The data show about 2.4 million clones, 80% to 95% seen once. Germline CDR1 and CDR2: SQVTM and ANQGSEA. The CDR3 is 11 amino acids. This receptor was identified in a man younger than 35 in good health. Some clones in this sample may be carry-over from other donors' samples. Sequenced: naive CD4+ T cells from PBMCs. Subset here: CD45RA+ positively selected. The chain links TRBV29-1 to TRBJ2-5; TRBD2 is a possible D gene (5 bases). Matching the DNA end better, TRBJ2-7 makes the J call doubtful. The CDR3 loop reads CSVGISYEQYF. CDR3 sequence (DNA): TGCAGCGTCGGGATCTCCTACGAGCAGTACTTC.